Listed below are T cell receptor beta chains from one sample, sequenced in a study of blood T cell repertoires in COVID-19. Some clones are missing from TCRdb's copy, which holds only in-frame ones; the method was immunoSEQ multiplex PCR. Among 200,000 to 250,000 clones listed, over 70% were seen once. Material: peripheral blood. The source is a man in his fifties with active or convalescent COVID-19. Both conserved end residues are part of each CDR3. The D gene is left open where the match is weak. Some rows mark clone size as missing; the rest say once, few, many or name a class of expanded clone.

J gene	clone size	V gene	D gene	CDR3 DNA	CDR3 protein
TRBJ2-7	many	TRBV10-2	NA	TGCGCCAGCAGTTACCAGGGGGGTAACGAGCAGTACTTC	CASSYQGGNEQYF
TRBJ2-1	NA	TRBV9	TRBD2	TGTGCCAGCAGCGTAGGGACTAGCGGGGGGGATCGGCAGTTCTTC	CASSVGTSGGDRQFF
TRBJ2-7	NA	TRBV2	NA	TGTGCCAGCAGCACCTCCGGGGGCTACGAGCAGTACTTC	CASSTSGGYEQYF
TRBJ2-1	NA	TRBV19	TRBD2	TGTGCCAGTAGTATTAGTGGACTAGCGGGAGGCTATACGTACAATGAGCAGTTCTTC	CASSISGLAGGYTYNEQFF
TRBJ2-3	NA	TRBV28	TRBD2	TGTGCCAGCAAGGGCTCTAGCGGGACGCGCACAGATACGCAGTATTTT	CASKGSSGTRTDTQYF
TRBJ1-2	NA	TRBV18	NA	TGTGCCAGCCAGAAGGACACTTTGGGATACTATGGCTACACCTTC	CASQKDTLGYYGYTF
TRBJ2-1	NA	TRBV28	TRBD1	TGTGCCAGCAGTCCCTTATTACTCCGGGACAGGGGACGCGCGGCTGAGCAGTTCTTC	CASSPLLLRDRGRAAEQFF
TRBJ1-5	few	TRBV19	TRBD1	TGTGCCAGTAGTATGTTGGGACAGGTTGATAGCAATCAGCCCCAGCATTTT	CASSMLGQVDSNQPQHF
TRBJ2-1	NA	TRBV27	TRBD2	TGTGCCAGCAGCCGGGGCGTAGCGGGAGGGTTCGCTAATAATGAGCAGTTCTTC	CASSRGVAGGFANNEQFF
TRBJ2-1	NA	TRBV19	TRBD1	TGTGCCAGCCGGGACAGGACGAAACCCGAGCAGTTCTTC	CASRDRTKPEQFF
TRBJ2-7	NA	TRBV6-6	NA	TGTGCCAGCAGACGCCGGGACACCTCCCCGTACTTC	CASRRRDTSPYF
TRBJ1-3	NA	TRBV19	TRBD1	TGTGCCAGTAGTATAGAAGACAGGGGGCTTGGAAACACCATATATTTT	CASSIEDRGLGNTIYF
TRBJ2-1	NA	TRBV12-3/TRBV12-4	TRBD1	TGTGCCAGCAGTTACCGGGACAGGACTGAGCAGTTCTTC	CASSYRDRTEQFF
TRBJ2-4	few	TRBV4-1	TRBD1	TGCGCCAGCAGCCAAGAAGCAGACGAGACAGGGCCAAAAAACATTCAGTACTTC	CASSQEADETGPKNIQYF
TRBJ1-1	once	TRBV7-8	NA	TGTGCCAGCAGCTTAACGCGGGGGCTTGACACTGAAGCTTTCTTT	CASSLTRGLDTEAFF
TRBJ1-6	NA	TRBV25-1	TRBD1	TGTGCCAGCAGTACAGGGGGTGCCAATTCACCCCTCCACTTT	CASSTGGANSPLHF